A single T cell receptor (beta chain) is shown here with its context. Its target is unknown. Trimming stripped 0 bases from V and 6 bases from J, with 10 bases between. The CDR3 runs 13 residues. CDR1 and CDR2 (germline): SGHDT, YYEEEE. The data originate from a study of cytomegalovirus exposure and HLA in healthy donors. Clones were sequenced by immunoSEQ multiplex PCR, and TCRdb holds only the in-frame ones, with some missing. The table shows a few hundred thousand clones, with around 90% occurring only once. Study results and limitations: According to a subsequent analysis, TCR clusters from the first cohort were inclined to appear together in the 110 or so validation repertoires.

This chain connects TRBV5-6 to TRBJ2-7, with TRBD1 as a possible D gene (6 bases). The clonotype comes from a woman aged 18-30 years in good health and CMV-seronegative. Material for sequencing was PBMCs. The CDR3 spells CASSLAVGGEQYF. CDR3 in DNA: TGTGCCAGCAGCTTGGCGGTAGGGGGCGAGCAGTACTTC. Supplemented by reference TRBV5-6 and TRBJ2-7, the full variable domain reads DAGVTQSPTHLIKTRGQQVTLRCSPKSGHDTVSWYQQALGQGPQFIFQYYEEEERQRGNFPDRFSGHQFPNYSSELNVNALLLGDSALYLCASSLAVGGEQYFGPGTRLTVT.